This entry is about one T cell receptor beta chain. This sample was included in a study of blood T cell repertoires in COVID-19. About the research overall: Acute and convalescent COVID-19 samples came from the United States, Italy and Spain.

The germline gives CDR1 SGHVS, CDR2 FQNEAQ. V lost 4 bases to trimming and J lost 0 bases; unmatched junction nucleotides: 4. CDR3 length: 15 amino acids. Clones were sequenced by immunoSEQ multiplex PCR, and TCRdb holds only the in-frame ones, with some missing. The repertoire holds 200,000 to 300,000 clones, with about 82% as singletons. This TCR was sampled from a woman aged 55 to 70 with active or convalescent COVID-19. V usage is TRBV7-8 and J usage is TRBJ2-7; the match to TRBD1 covers 9 bases. What was sequenced was peripheral blood. CDR3 nucleotides: TGTGCCAGCAGCTCCCGGGACAGGGTCTCCTACGAGCAGTACTTC. It yields the protein CASSSRDRVSYEQYF.